The 31 T cell receptor beta chains listed next were all sequenced from one sample in a study of shared clonotypes between healthy human individuals. The repertoire was sequenced with immunoSEQ multiplex PCR; TCRdb's copy has only in-frame clones and lacks some. The table has 950,000 to 1,200,000 clones, around 77% seen once. What was sequenced was memory CD4+ T cells from PBMCs. Noted subset: CD45RA-negative fraction. The receptor source for this set is a man younger than 35 in good health. Some clones in this sample may be carry-over from other donors' samples.

About this clone: Other DNA sequences in the same sample also yield this CDR3. In nucleotides, the CDR3 is TGTGCCAGCAGTTTAGGCAGGGAAGAGACCCAGTACTTC. This gives the protein CASSLGREETQYF. The chain combines TRBV28 with TRBJ2-5; D may be TRBD1 (5 bases). CDR3 length: 13 residues. The germline V gene encodes CDR1 MDHEN and CDR2 SYDVKM. The V end was cut by 2 bases, the J end by 3 bases, with 7 bases between.

This rearrangement joins TRBV7-9 to TRBJ2-1, with D perhaps matching TRBD2 (6 bases). This CDR3 contains 13 residues. The ends were cut back, 2 bases at V and 7 bases at J, with 9 bases in the middle. Germline V CDR1 and CDR2: SEHNR, FQNEAQ (reference sequence). The CDR3 is CASSLTSHNEQFF. In nucleotides, the CDR3 is TGTGCCAGCAGCTTAACTAGCCATAATGAGCAGTTCTTC.

The V gene is TRBV6-1, the J gene TRBJ2-3; the match to TRBD2 covers 11 bases. The germline V gene has CDR1 MNHNS and CDR2 SASEGT. This CDR3 region has 14 residues. V trimming: 6 bases; J trimming: 5 bases; junction bases outside the gene matches: 4. Here the CDR3 reads CASRSGLAGDTQYF. The CDR3, as DNA: TGTGCCAGCAGGTCTGGACTAGCGGGAGATACGCAGTATTTT.

On this clone itself: The same CDR3 is also encoded by other DNA sequences in this sample. The V call is TRBV5-1, the J call TRBJ2-5; TRBD1 aligns across 8 bases. Losses at the gene ends were 4 bases for V and 1 base for J; bases not matched to a gene: 3. This CDR3 region has 14 residues. Germline CDR1 reads SGHRS; CDR2 reads YFSETQ. CDR3 protein: CASSGTGGQETQYF. DNA for the CDR3: TGCGCCAGCAGCGGAACAGGGGGCCAAGAGACCCAGTACTTC.

The V and J genes are TRBV5-5 and TRBJ1-1; 8 bases are shared with TRBD1. The CDR3 covers 17 residues. Germline values: CDR1 SGHKS, CDR2 YYEKEE (reference sequence). With 4 bases clipped from V and 5 bases from J, the junction kept 16 bases outside the gene matches. In nucleotides, the CDR3 is TGTGCCAGCAGCCCCTTCAACGGACAGGGCCGGGGTACTGAAGCTTTCTTT. It codes for CASSPFNGQGRGTEAFF.

The count of this clone is one. The CDR3 bases are TGCGCCACCACCCAGGGGGTTCGGACTAGCGGGAGAGGAGAGACCCAGTACTTC. Its translation is CATTQGVRTSGRGETQYF. The rearrangement joins TRBV5-1 to TRBJ2-5; 13 positions match TRBD2. Per the germline V gene, CDR1 is SGHRS and CDR2 is YFSETQ. This CDR3 comprises 18 residues. The J segment lost 4 bases and the V segment lost 9 bases, leaving 18 bases of the junction unmatched.

The gene calls are TRBV27 and TRBJ2-7, with D unclear. CDR3 length: 15 residues. Between the trimmed V and J ends, which lost 5 bases and 3 bases, there was a span of 17 bases. The germline V gene has CDR1 MNHEY and CDR2 SMNVEV (reference sequence). CDR3 sequence (DNA): TGTGCCAGCAGTCCTAGGGTTGGGCCCTACTACGAGCAGTACTTC. It translates to CASSPRVGPYYEQYF.

This chain uses TRBV19 with TRBJ1-2; maybe TRBD1 (5 bases). Trimming removed 3 bases at V and 8 bases at J, with 13 bases between. The CDR3 is 13 amino acids. Germline CDR1 LNHDA, CDR2 SQIVND (reference sequence). For the CDR3, the DNA is TGTGCCAGTAGTATCCGGGACGGCCTGGGCTACACCTTC. Amino acid sequence: CASSIRDGLGYTF.

V is TRBV4-2 and J is TRBJ2-7; 10 nucleotides line up with TRBD2. After removal of 2 bases from V and 3 bases from J, the junction contained 7 bases not matched to a gene. The germline V gene has CDR1 LGHNA and CDR2 YNFKEQ. The CDR3 contains 16 residues. CDR3 coding DNA: TGTGCCAGCAGCCAACTCGCGGGACTAGCGAACTACGAGCAGTACTTC. Translating gives CASSQLAGLANYEQYF.

The genes are TRBV18 and TRBJ2-4; weak D call: TRBD1 (5 bases). The germline CDR1 and CDR2 sequences are KGHSH and LQKENI. CDR3 length: 15 amino acids. The V and J ends lost 3 bases and 4 bases respectively, with 13 bases between them. The CDR3 DNA sequence: TGTGCCAGCTCACCTATGGCAGGGAAGAAAAACATTCAGTACTTC. It codes for CASSPMAGKKNIQYF.

This clone has only a few counts. J is TRBJ1-3 and V is TRBV5-1, with 7 bases lining up with TRBD1. Germline V gives CDR1 SGHRS, CDR2 YFSETQ. The V and J ends lost 3 bases and 4 bases, in that order; junction bases with no gene match: 13. This CDR3 is built from 17 residues. CDR3 sequence: CASSSSPQGGQGNTIYF. The CDR3 coding sequence is TGCGCCAGCAGCTCGTCCCCCCAGGGGGGACAGGGAAACACCATATATTTT.

This clone was seen a few times. The genes are TRBV5-1 and TRBJ1-1; the D gene is possibly TRBD1 (6 bases). V lost 4 bases, J lost 1 base, and 11 bases lay in between. CDR1 and CDR2 (germline): SGHRS, YFSETQ. The length of the CDR3 is 14 residues. CDR3 in amino acids: CASSMDSQNTEAFF. The CDR3 DNA reads as TGCGCCAGCAGCATGGACAGCCAGAACACTGAAGCTTTCTTT.

This chain uses TRBV5-1 with TRBJ2-3; no clear D. The CDR3 covers 11 residues. CDR1 SGHRS and CDR2 YFSETQ come from the germline V gene. The germline V and J ends were trimmed by 6 bases and 7 bases, with 9 bases remaining between them. Written as DNA, the CDR3 is TGCGCCAGCAAAATAGAACATACGCAGTATTTT. Translated: CASKIEHTQYF.

The V and J genes are TRBV23-1 and TRBJ2-1, with D hard to call. TRBV23-1 qualifies as an ORF whose function is uncertain. The ends were cut back, 0 bases at V and 5 bases at J, with 11 bases in the middle. CDR3 length: 15 amino acids. The CDR3 DNA follows: TGCGCCAGCAGTCAATCGAAGGCCAAACACAATGAGCAGTTCTTC. It is translated as CASSQSKAKHNEQFF.

The rearrangement links TRBV5-4 to TRBJ2-1; 15 bases match TRBD2. The CDR3 extends over 19 amino acids. The junction had 8 bases not matched to a gene; V was cut back by 4 bases and J by 0 bases. Germline V lookup: CDR1 SGHNT, CDR2 YYREEE (reference sequence). The DNA of the CDR3 is TGTGCCAGCAGCCAGGGACTAGCGGGAGGCGGGAGCTCCTACAATGAGCAGTTCTTC. This encodes CASSQGLAGGGSSYNEQFF.

This clone was seen more than once but under ten times. This chain uses TRBV2 with TRBJ2-2; TRBD2 is a possible D gene (7 bases). The CDR3 covers 15 residues. Germline V gene sequence: CDR1 SNHLY, CDR2 FYNNEI. V was pared by 8 bases and J by 4 bases, with 17 bases between. The CDR3 protein is CASDSYRGATGELFF. DNA for the CDR3: TGTGCCAGCGATAGCTACCGGGGGGCCACCGGGGAGCTGTTTTTT.

The gene calls are TRBV5-5 and TRBJ2-2, with 13 bases aligning to TRBD2. The CDR3 consists of 16 residues. CDR1 and CDR2 (germline): SGHKS, YYEKEE (reference sequence). V lost 5 bases to trimming and J lost 5 bases; unmatched junction nucleotides: 6. CDR3 coding DNA: TGTGCCAGCAGGTCAAGGGGACTAGCGGGGACCGGGGAGCTGTTTTTT. Translating it yields CASRSRGLAGTGELFF.

The table lists this clone with a few counts. J is TRBJ1-1 and V is TRBV18; 9 positions match TRBD1. There are 17 residues in the CDR3. Germline V gene lookup returns CDR1 KGHSH and CDR2 LQKENI. Trimming removed 1 base from V and 1 base from J; junction bases left unmatched: 7. The CDR3 nucleotides are TGTGCCAGCTCACCACTAACAGGGGGCCAACCGAACACTGAAGCTTTCTTT. It specifies CASSPLTGGQPNTEAFF.

The chain uses TRBV19 and TRBJ1-2, with D unclear. The length of the CDR3 is 13 residues. V was clipped by 3 bases and J by 4 bases, with 9 bases between them. Germline V gene data show CDR1 as LNHDA and CDR2 as SQIVND (reference sequence). The CDR3 DNA reads TGTGCCAGTAGTATCTCGGACGGCTATGGCTACACCTTC. Its protein is CASSISDGYGYTF.

This chain links TRBV5-6 with TRBJ2-7, with a tentative D call TRBD2 (6 bases). Germline CDR1 is SGHDT and CDR2 is YYEEEE. The length of the CDR3 is 14 residues. Trimming left V 4 bases short and J 3 bases short, with 14 bases between. This CDR3 is CASSPEGRGYEQYF. Here the CDR3 DNA reads TGTGCCAGCAGCCCGGAGGGTAGAGGCTACGAGCAGTACTTC.

On this clone itself: The same CDR3 can be traced to other DNA sequences in this sample. The J gene is TRBJ1-2, the V gene TRBV28, with D uncertain. The CDR3 is made up of 13 amino acids. V lost 1 base and J 7 bases, leaving 10 bases between the germline ends. Germline V gene data show CDR1 as MDHEN and CDR2 as SYDVKM. DNA for the CDR3: TGTGCCAGCAGTTTATCGGGCCGGGTTGGCTACACCTTC. This translates into CASSLSGRVGYTF.

This chain connects TRBV15 to TRBJ2-1; TRBD1 agrees at 7 bases. There are 14 residues in the CDR3. Germline values: CDR1 LNHNV, CDR2 YYDKDF (reference sequence). J was trimmed by 8 bases and V by 5 bases; bases with no gene match: 9. The CDR3 loop reads CATSGLKGADEQFF. In DNA, the CDR3 is TGTGCCACCAGCGGGCTCAAGGGGGCGGATGAGCAGTTCTTC.

The V gene is TRBV5-1, the J gene TRBJ2-5, with D maybe TRBD2 (6 bases). This CDR3 is built from 13 residues. Germline V gene data show CDR1 as SGHRS and CDR2 as YFSETQ. Trimming stripped 2 bases from V and 5 bases from J, with 10 bases between. The CDR3 DNA sequence: TGCGCCAGCAGCTTTACGGGGGAGGAGACCCAGTACTTC. Translation: CASSFTGEETQYF.

This clone was counted ten times or more. The rearrangement uses TRBV7-2 and TRBJ2-5, with D maybe TRBD1 (7 bases). V was pared by 5 bases and J by 3 bases, with 13 bases between. Germline lookup yields CDR1 SGHTA and CDR2 FQGNSA. This CDR3 comprises 14 residues. The CDR3, as DNA: TGTGCCAGCAGCCTCCAGGGGGGAGAAGAGACCCAGTACTTC. Its translation is CASSLQGGEETQYF. Using reference TRBV7-2 and TRBJ2-5 for the parts outside the CDR3, the full variable domain is GAGVSQSPSNKVTEKGKDVELRCDPISGHTALYWYRQSLGQGLEFLIYFQGNSAPDKSGLPSDRFSAERTGGSVSTLTIQRTQQEDSAVYLCASSLQGGEETQYFGPGTRLLVL.

The gene calls are TRBV6-6 and TRBJ1-5; D ambiguous. The CDR3 runs to 15 residues. V was cut by 0 bases and J by 0 bases, with 6 bases left in between. CDR1 MNHNY and CDR2 SVGAGI come from the germline V gene (reference sequence). For the CDR3, the DNA is TGTGCCAGCAGTTACTCAGCGGATAGCAATCAGCCCCAGCATTTT. This codes for CASSYSADSNQPQHF.

The rearrangement joins TRBV9 to TRBJ2-1; 7 nucleotides line up with TRBD2. The V and J ends lost 0 bases and 2 bases, in that order; junction bases with no gene match: 2. The CDR3 loop spans 15 amino acids. Germline CDR1 and CDR2: SGDLS and YYNGEE. The DNA for the CDR3 is TGTGCCAGCAGCGTAGACGCGGGAGCCTACAATGAGCAGTTCTTC. Its translation: CASSVDAGAYNEQFF.

The chain links TRBV5-1 to TRBJ2-3, with a tentative D call TRBD1 (6 bases). The length of the CDR3 is 14 residues. The V end was cut by 4 bases, the J end by 3 bases, with 12 bases between. Per the germline V gene, CDR1 is SGHRS and CDR2 is YFSETQ. In DNA form, the CDR3 reads TGCGCCAGCAGCCAAGGGGGACCGACAGATACGCAGTATTTT. This gives the protein CASSQGGPTDTQYF.

V is TRBV5-4 and J is TRBJ2-7, with 7 nucleotides matching TRBD1. The J segment lost 3 bases and the V segment lost 0 bases, leaving 3 bases of the junction unmatched. The CDR3 sequence is 14 residues long. The germline CDR1 and CDR2 sequences are SGHNT and YYREEE (reference sequence). The CDR3 coding sequence is TGTGCCAGCAGCTTGGAAGGGGGCTACTACGAGCAGTACTTC. It yields the protein CASSLEGGYYEQYF.

The chain uses TRBV27 and TRBJ1-2; D remains unclear. The V gene lost 7 bases and the J gene lost 2 bases, with 11 bases spanning the gap. The CDR3 spans 13 residues. The germline V gene has CDR1 MNHEY and CDR2 SMNVEV (reference sequence). CDR3 in amino acids: CASTKTGNYGYTF. The CDR3 DNA reads as TGTGCCAGCACTAAGACGGGGAACTATGGCTACACCTTC.

The genes are TRBV30 and TRBJ2-3; D could derive from TRBD1 or TRBD2 (7 bases each). The CDR3 length is 19 residues. Trimming removed 3 bases at V and 6 bases at J, with 31 bases between. Per germline, CDR1 GTSNPN and CDR2 SVGIG (reference sequence). CDR3 sequence: CAWSGTVPGGGPPRDTQYF. The CDR3 coding sequence is TGTGCCTGGAGCGGGACTGTCCCAGGGGGGGGCCCCCCCAGGGATACGCAGTATTTT.

The V call is TRBV7-2, the J call TRBJ1-4, with a possible D match to TRBD1 (5 bases). Between the trimmed V and J ends, which lost 3 bases and 5 bases, there was a span of 13 bases. Germline loops: CDR1 SGHTA, CDR2 FQGNSA. The CDR3 has 15 residues. The CDR3 sequence: CASSLGQRENEKLFF. The DNA of the CDR3 is TGTGCCAGCAGCTTGGGGCAGAGAGAGAATGAAAAACTGTTTTTT. The whole variable domain, filled in from reference TRBV7-2 and TRBJ1-4, reads GAGVSQSPSNKVTEKGKDVELRCDPISGHTALYWYRQSLGQGLEFLIYFQGNSAPDKSGLPSDRFSAERTGGSVSTLTIQRTQQEDSAVYLCASSLGQRENEKLFFGSGTQLSVL.